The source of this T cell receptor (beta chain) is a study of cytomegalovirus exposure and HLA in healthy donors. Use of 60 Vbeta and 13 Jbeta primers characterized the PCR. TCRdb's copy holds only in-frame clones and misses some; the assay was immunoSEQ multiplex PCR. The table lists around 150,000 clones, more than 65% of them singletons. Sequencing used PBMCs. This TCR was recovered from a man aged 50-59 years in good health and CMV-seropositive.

The CDR3 is CASSLRSSGRASEQYF. The CDR3 coding sequence is TGTGCCAGCAGTTTACGGTCTAGCGGGAGGGCCAGCGAGCAGTACTTC. The V call is TRBV27, the J call TRBJ2-7; 12 bases fit TRBD2. The CDR3 runs to 16 residues. J gave up 6 bases and V 2 bases, and 8 bases lay outside the gene matches. CDR1 is MNHEY, CDR2 SMNVEV, per germline (reference sequence).